A single sample gave rise to the 27 T cell receptor beta chains below, sequenced in a study of Graves' ophthalmopathy and Graves' hyperthyroidism. RNA transcripts were the template, and TCR beta CDR3 regions were amplified from them. HTBI primers served in a first-round RT-PCR, which a second-round multiplex PCR followed. MiXCR, applied by TCRdb to the multiplex PCR reads, yields one record per CDR3 protein. The sample records more than 15,000 distinct CDR3 sequences, roughly 50% being singletons. Sequencing input: peripheral blood. The receptors here all came from a woman aged 40 to 55 with stable Graves' hyperthyroidism.

The rearrangement links TRBV29-1 to TRBJ2-3; TRBD2 aligns across 7 bases. Per the germline V gene, CDR1 is SQVTM and CDR2 is ANQGSEA. After removal of 7 bases from V and 6 bases from J, the junction contained 10 bases not matched to a gene. This CDR3 has 13 amino acids. The DNA for the CDR3 is TGCAGCGGGCTGCGGGGGACCCAGGATACGCAGTATTTT. This sequence encodes CSGLRGTQDTQYF.

Ten or more counts support this clonotype. The rearrangement uses TRBV6-6 and TRBJ2-3, with D possibly being TRBD1 (5 bases). Per germline, CDR1 MNHNY and CDR2 SVGAGI (reference sequence). This CDR3 spans 13 amino acids. The V gene lost 5 bases and the J gene lost 1 base, with 7 bases spanning the gap. The CDR3 loop reads CASSLQGTDTQYF. DNA for the CDR3: TGTGCCAGCAGTCTACAGGGCACAGATACGCAGTATTTT.

This clonotype was recorded at least ten times. The chain couples TRBV7-8 to TRBJ2-3, with D uncertain. CDR3 length equals 13 residues. Germline V gene data show CDR1 as SGHVS and CDR2 as FQNEAQ. Between the trimmed V and J ends, which lost 1 base and 1 base, there was a span of 3 bases. This CDR3 is CASSLGGTDTQYF. CDR3 bases: TGTGCCAGCAGCTTAGGTGGCACAGATACGCAGTATTTT. Filled out from reference TRBV7-8 and TRBJ2-3, the complete variable domain reads GAGVSQSPRYKVAKRGQDVALRCDPISGHVSLFWYQQALGQGPEFLTYFQNEAQLDKSGLPSDRFFAERPEGSVSTLKIQRTQQEDSAVYLCASSLGGTDTQYFGPGTRLTVL.

Note on this clonotype: A much larger clone lies one base from this, so it may be a read error. The V gene is TRBV4-1, the J gene TRBJ2-4; D unclear. This CDR3 has 12 amino acids. V lost 1 base, J lost 13 bases, and 11 bases lay in between. Germline loops: CDR1 MGHRA, CDR2 YSYEKL. In DNA, the CDR3 is TGCGCCAGCAGCCAAGCCCTGGGCATGCAGTACTTC. As protein: CASSQALGMQYF.

At least ten counts were recorded for this clonotype. The chain carries TRBV7-9 and TRBJ2-3; 7 nucleotides agree with TRBD1. This CDR3 spans 18 amino acids. V was pared by 4 bases and J by 2 bases, with 15 bases of the junction left unmatched. Germline CDR1 SEHNR, CDR2 FQNEAQ (reference sequence). CDR3: CASSSRVHYGTATDTQYF. DNA for the CDR3: TGTGCCAGCAGCTCTAGGGTCCATTACGGGACAGCCACAGATACGCAGTATTTT.

This clonotype was observed at least ten times. The V and J genes are TRBV14 and TRBJ2-4, with a tentative D call TRBD1 (5 bases). Trimming took 4 bases from V and 0 from J, leaving 10 bases between them. The CDR3 is 15 residues long. Germline loops: CDR1 SGHDN, CDR2 FVKESK. The DNA of the CDR3 is TGTGCCAGCAGCCCCTCGACAGTAGCCAAAAACATTCAGTACTTC. Translating it yields CASSPSTVAKNIQYF.

The chain recombines TRBV19 with TRBJ2-7; TRBD1 might be the D (6 bases). This CDR3 region has 12 residues. Germline V gene lookup returns CDR1 LNHDA and CDR2 SQIVND (reference sequence). V was shortened by 3 bases and J by 6 bases, with 9 bases between the two germline ends. The CDR3 nucleotides read TGTGCCAGTAGTATGACAGGATCCGAGCAGTACTTC. Translation: CASSMTGSEQYF.

Details on this clonotype: The germline gene is not matched at one end of the junction; a read error may be the cause. The rearrangement links TRBV5-1 to TRBJ2-1, with 10 nucleotides matching TRBD1. The CDR3 consists of 15 residues. The germline gives CDR1 SGHRS, CDR2 YFSETQ. This CDR3 reads CAGSARDRGYNEQFF. DNA for the CDR3: TGCGCCGGCAGCGCCCGGGACAGGGGATACAATGAGCAGTTCTTC.

The CDR3 is CAIRGAENSPLHF. CDR3 nucleotide sequence: TGTGCCATCAGAGGGGCGGAGAATTCACCCCTCCACTTT. V is TRBV10-3 and J is TRBJ1-6; TRBD1 is a possible D gene (5 bases). The germline gives CDR1 ENHRY, CDR2 SYGVKD. This CDR3 spans 13 amino acids. V dropped 6 bases and J dropped 7 bases, with 10 bases sitting between them.

This clonotype showed up just a few times. The rearrangement uses TRBV6-5 and TRBJ1-4; 8 bases map to TRBD1. Germline CDR1 MNHEY, CDR2 SVGAGI. V gave up 4 bases and J gave up 7 bases; unmatched junction bases: 8. The CDR3 spans 15 residues. CDR3 protein: CASSLVPDRAEKLFF. CDR3 sequence (DNA): TGTGCCAGCAGTTTAGTCCCGGACAGGGCTGAAAAACTGTTTTTT.

This rearrangement joins TRBV7-2 to TRBJ1-1; the match to TRBD1 covers 10 bases. The J segment lost 0 bases and the V segment lost 4 bases, leaving 5 bases of the junction unmatched. Germline CDR1 is SGHTA and CDR2 is FQGNSA. The CDR3 runs to 16 residues. CDR3 bases: TGTGCCAGCAGCTCCGGGACAGGGGCCATGAACACTGAAGCTTTCTTT. It yields the protein CASSSGTGAMNTEAFF.

The chain is built from TRBV20-1 and TRBJ2-5; weak D call: TRBD1 (5 bases). The CDR3 is 12 residues long. Trimming left V 6 bases short and J 11 bases short, with 19 bases between. Germline assignment: CDR1 DFQATT and CDR2 SNEGSKA (reference sequence). The CDR3 nucleotides read TGCAGTGCGACAGTAGTCGGAGTTGAGCAGTACTTC. Amino acids: CSATVVGVEQYF.

J is TRBJ1-1 and V is TRBV7-9; no clear D. There are 14 residues in the CDR3. Germline CDR1 reads SEHNR; CDR2 reads FQNEAQ (reference sequence). With 8 bases removed from V and 3 bases from J, the gap between germline ends came to 16 bases. CDR3 DNA sequence: TGTGCCAGCTGCTCACCGACGATGTACACTGAAGCTTTCTTT. It specifies CASCSPTMYTEAFF. The whole variable domain, filled in from reference TRBV7-9 and TRBJ1-1, reads DTGVSQNPRHKITKRGQNVTFRCDPISEHNRLYWYRQTLGQGPEFLTYFQNEAQLEKSRLLSDRFSAERPKGSFSTLEIQRTEQGDSAMYLCASCSPTMYTEAFFGQGTRLTVV.

The chain has TRBV5-5 and TRBJ1-6; tentative D call: TRBD1 (5 bases). Germline-derived CDR1 and CDR2 are SGHKS and YYEKEE (reference sequence). Trimming cost V 4 bases and J 8 bases, with 10 bases left between them. CDR3 length equals 13 residues. CDR3 nucleotide sequence: TGTGCCAGCAGCCCCAGGGCGGATTCACCCCTCCACTTT. Translation: CASSPRADSPLHF.

The chain joins TRBV14 to TRBJ2-2, with D maybe TRBD1 (6 bases). The germline V gene encodes CDR1 SGHDN and CDR2 FVKESK. This CDR3 is 16 amino acids long. Deletions cut 1 base from V and 5 bases from J, with 14 bases between. Here the CDR3 DNA reads TGTGCCAGCAGCCAAGGCCAGGGGATGGTTACCGGGGAGCTGTTTTTT. Translation gives CASSQGQGMVTGELFF. The full variable domain, completed using reference TRBV14 and TRBJ2-2, is EAGVTQFPSHSVIEKGQTVTLRCDPISGHDNLYWYRRVMGKEIKFLLHFVKESKQDESGMPNNRFLAERTGGTYSTLKVQPAELEDSGVYFCASSQGQGMVTGELFFGEGSRLTVL.

About this clonotype: A single base separates this from a much larger clone, so it may be a read error. The V call is TRBV20-1, the J call TRBJ1-1, with 7 bases lining up with TRBD1. The CDR3 has 16 amino acids. Trimming cost V 0 bases and J 3 bases; bases outside gene matches: 10. From germline, CDR1 is DFQATT and CDR2 SNEGSKA (reference sequence). CDR3 in DNA: TGCAGTGCTAGAGATCCAGGGGGACTTAGCTACACTGAAGCTTTCTTT. The encoded protein is CSARDPGGLSYTEAFF.

The J gene is TRBJ2-3, the V gene TRBV11-2, with 10 nucleotides matching TRBD2. This CDR3 comprises 16 residues. Germline CDR1 and CDR2: SGHAT and FQNNGV. The V segment lost 3 bases and the J segment 4 bases; nucleotides outside the gene matches: 7. The CDR3 DNA sequence: TGTGCCAGCAGCTTTATAGCGGGAGGCCCCGCAGATACGCAGTATTTT. It is translated as CASSFIAGGPADTQYF.

This clonotype occurred many times. The chain combines TRBV20-1 with TRBJ2-7; tentatively, D is TRBD2 (6 bases). Germline lookup yields CDR1 DFQATT and CDR2 SNEGSKA (reference sequence). V lost 1 base and J lost 0, with 16 bases in between. The CDR3 loop spans 16 amino acids. CDR3: CSARGGTRDFSYEQYF. The CDR3 DNA is TGCAGTGCTAGAGGCGGAACCCGGGACTTCTCCTACGAGCAGTACTTC.

This clonotype is labeled medium-sized. The rearrangement joins TRBV9 to TRBJ1-6, with unresolved D. Trimming took 3 bases from V and 7 from J, leaving 5 bases between them. Germline V CDR1 and CDR2: SGDLS, YYNGEE. There are 12 residues in the CDR3. This chain's CDR3 is CASSAANSPLHF. In DNA form, the CDR3 reads TGTGCCAGCAGCGCAGCAAATTCACCCCTCCACTTT.

This clonotype was observed many times. It may be a read error: a sequence one base away is much more abundant. The V call is TRBV10-3, the J call TRBJ2-1, with 10 bases that match TRBD1. The CDR3 runs to 17 residues. Germline CDR1 reads ENHRY; CDR2 reads SYGVKD. Here the CDR3 reads CAVRNRGTGEPYNEQFF. The CDR3 DNA is TGTGCCGTCAGGAATAGAGGGACAGGGGAACCCTACAATGAGCAGTTCTTC.

The chain recombines TRBV2 with TRBJ1-4; no definite D call. Germline lookup yields CDR1 SNHLY and CDR2 FYNNEI. With 6 bases removed from V and 8 bases from J, the gap between germline ends came to 7 bases. CDR3 size: 11 residues. The CDR3, as DNA: TGTGCCAGCAGCCTGGACGAAAAACTGTTTTTT. Translated, it gives CASSLDEKLFF.

The chain combines TRBV7-9 with TRBJ2-7, with D possibly called TRBD1 or TRBD2 (6 bases each). TRBJ2-1 matches the DNA end more closely, so the J call is doubtful. The CDR3 loop spans 17 amino acids. Germline V lookup: CDR1 SEHNR, CDR2 FQNEAQ (reference sequence). The CDR3 region has the DNA TGTGCCAGCAGCCCCTACGGCCAGGGGAGGTCCTACAATGAGCAGTTCTTC. It is translated as CASSPYGQGRSYNEQFF.

As concerns this clonotype: Here the CDR3 omits its conserved ending phenylalanine or tryptophan, so a read error is the likely source. The chain combines TRBV2 with TRBJ1-3; the D is unclear. CDR1 SNHLY and CDR2 FYNNEI come from the germline V gene. The CDR3 covers 13 residues. For the CDR3, the DNA is TGTGCCAGTCCGGATGGCTCTGGAAGCACCATATATCTT. Its translation: CASPDGSGSTIYL.

The CDR3 spells CAISESGRRSDYGYTF. CDR3 sequence (DNA): TGTGCCATCAGTGAGAGCGGGCGGAGGAGCGATTATGGCTACACCTTC. V gene TRBV10-3 combines with J gene TRBJ1-2; no clear D. Looked up from germline, CDR1 is ENHRY and CDR2 is SYGVKD. Trimming took off 2 bases at V and 5 bases at J, with 18 bases between the two ends. The CDR3 length is 16 residues.

With regard to this clonotype: Being one base from a much bigger clone, this may be a read error. V usage is TRBV11-2 and J usage is TRBJ2-3; D gene uncertain. Germline CDR1 SGHAT, CDR2 FQNNGV. The CDR3 consists of 13 residues. This CDR3 is CASRLDHTDTQYF. The CDR3 DNA sequence: TGTGCCAGCCGCTTAGATCACACAGATACGCAGTATTTT.

In this sample, this clonotype turned up many times. The chain carries TRBV5-4 and TRBJ2-7; unclear D gene. This CDR3 is built from 13 residues. Deletions cut 2 bases from V and 3 bases from J, with 9 bases between. Germline CDR1 reads SGHNT; CDR2 reads YYREEE (reference sequence). In DNA, the CDR3 is TGTGCCAGCAGCTTTGGCCAGTACTACGAGCAGTACTTC. It translates to CASSFGQYYEQYF. The full variable domain, with the rest looked up from reference TRBV5-4 and TRBJ2-7, is ETGVTQSPTHLIKTRGQQVTLRCSSQSGHNTVSWYQQALGQGPQFIFQYYREEENGRGNFPPRFSGLQFPNYSSELNVNALELDDSALYLCASSFGQYYEQYFGPGTRLTVT.

This clonotype was seen at least ten times. The chain links TRBV20-1 to TRBJ2-7, with D possibly being TRBD2 (6 bases). Trimming stripped 3 bases from V and 3 bases from J, with 15 bases between. The germline V gene has CDR1 DFQATT and CDR2 SNEGSKA (reference sequence). CDR3 length equals 14 residues. The CDR3 DNA reads as TGCAGTGCTAGTAAGGGGACTGCTGACTACGAGCAGTACTTC. Its protein product is CSASKGTADYEQYF.